The 5 T cell receptor beta chains below all came from one sample that was sequenced in a study of neoadjuvant anti-PD-1 for oral cavity cancer. Here immunoSEQ multiplex PCR was the method, and the copy in TCRdb shows in-frame clones only, minus some. The sample yields approximately 32,000 clones, around nine tenths seen once. Sequenced material: PBMCs, taken before nivolumab (anti-PD-1) treatment. All receptors come from a person aged 35-80 years with oral cavity squamous cell carcinoma.

CDR3 loop: CAISEEYSVSGTPHF. The CDR3 region has the DNA TGTGCCATCAGTGAAGAGTATTCGGTCTCCGGGACCCCACATTTT. V is TRBV10-3 and J is TRBJ1-5; possibly TRBD1 for D (5 bases). CDR1 and CDR2 (germline): ENHRY, SYGVKD. Trimming removed 3 bases from V and 16 bases from J, with 25 bases in between. The CDR3 is 15 residues long.

The J gene is TRBJ1-5, the V gene TRBV4-3, with TRBD1 matching over 9 bases. Trimming at V came to 0 bases and at J to 11 bases, leaving 8 bases not matched to a gene. The CDR3 runs 15 residues. In germline, CDR1 is LGHNA, CDR2 YSLEER. The CDR3 DNA is TGCGCCAGCAGCCAAGATTTTGCCCGGGACAGGGCCCAGCATTTT. Encoded protein: CASSQDFARDRAQHF.

This clone has only a few counts. The chain combines TRBV9 with TRBJ2-2; D not certain. Trimming removed 0 bases at V and 3 bases at J, with 12 bases between. Germline V gene data show CDR1 as SGDLS and CDR2 as YYNGEE. The CDR3 has 16 amino acids. CDR3 DNA: TGTGCCAGCAGCGTAGACCCGTTTAGGGACACCGGGGAGCTGTTTTTT. Translation: CASSVDPFRDTGELFF.

This sequence joins TRBV7-9 and TRBJ2-1, with 9 bases aligning to TRBD2. V trimming: 1 base; J trimming: 4 bases; junction bases outside the gene matches: 2. This CDR3 is built from 15 residues. Germline CDR1 reads SEHNR; CDR2 reads FQNEAQ (reference sequence). CDR3 bases: TGTGCCAGCAGCTTAGGAGCGGGGGGATACAATGAGCAGTTCTTC. Translated, it gives CASSLGAGGYNEQFF.

The V and J genes are TRBV4-1 and TRBJ2-5, with D uncertain. V was clipped by 0 bases and J by 3 bases, with 11 bases between them. Germline V gene lookup returns CDR1 MGHRA and CDR2 YSYEKL. The CDR3 has 15 residues. The CDR3, as DNA: TGCGCCAGCAGCCAAGACGGCTACCGGGAAGAGACCCAGTACTTC. It translates to CASSQDGYREETQYF.